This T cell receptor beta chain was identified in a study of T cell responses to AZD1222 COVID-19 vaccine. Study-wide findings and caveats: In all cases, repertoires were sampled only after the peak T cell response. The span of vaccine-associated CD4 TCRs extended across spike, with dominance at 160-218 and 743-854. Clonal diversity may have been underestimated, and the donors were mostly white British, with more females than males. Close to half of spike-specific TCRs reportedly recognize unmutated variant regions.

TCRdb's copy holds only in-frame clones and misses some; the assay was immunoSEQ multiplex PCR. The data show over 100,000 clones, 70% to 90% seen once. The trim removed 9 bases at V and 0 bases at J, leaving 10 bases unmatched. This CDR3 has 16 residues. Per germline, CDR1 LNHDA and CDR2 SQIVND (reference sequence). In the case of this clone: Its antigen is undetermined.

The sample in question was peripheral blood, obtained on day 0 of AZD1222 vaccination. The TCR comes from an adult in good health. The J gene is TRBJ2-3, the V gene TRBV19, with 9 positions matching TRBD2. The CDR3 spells CASHMGGGASTDTQYF. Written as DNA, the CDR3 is TGTGCCAGCCACATGGGCGGGGGGGCCAGCACAGATACGCAGTATTTT.